This T cell receptor beta chain was identified during a study of blood T cell repertoires in COVID-19. Study at large: Sample material is recorded as cDNA or gDNA derived from T cells, B-cell-depleted T cells, or PBMCs.

This table comes from immunoSEQ multiplex PCR, and its TCRdb copy is limited to in-frame clones, with some not included. Of approximately 280,000 clones in the sample, under 90% were seen once. Losses at the gene ends were 0 bases for V and 2 bases for J; bases not matched to a gene: 4. Germline CDR1 and CDR2: SGHRS and YFSETQ. The CDR3 is made up of 16 amino acids. The chain is built from TRBV5-1 and TRBJ2-2; 7 bases line up with TRBD1. Sequenced input: peripheral blood. This clonotype was sampled from a man in his forties or fifties with acute or convalescent COVID-19. This chain's CDR3 is CASSLVRGTNTGELFF. For the CDR3, the DNA is TGCGCCAGCAGCTTGGTCAGGGGGACAAACACCGGGGAGCTGTTTTTT.